This T cell receptor (beta chain) was sequenced for a study of T cell repertoires in cytomegalovirus infection. Study findings and constraints: Cumulative frequency (of public TCR beta family members) identified carriers of CMV plus the relevant HLA.

Each CDR3 protein is one row after TCRdb ran MiXCR on the reads. The sample comprises around 130,000 distinct CDR3 sequences, 20% to 30% of which are singletons, and about 37% rests with the top ten. This clonotype was seen many times. Its antigen is unknown. The sequence was obtained from a human donor in good health (CMV status not recorded). Some clones in this sample may be carry-over from other donors' samples. The sequencing sample was made of PBMCs, sequenced either directly or after in vitro stimulation (not recorded which).

In DNA form, the CDR3 reads TGTGCCAGCTACTACGCGGGCTCTGGGGCCAACGTCCTGACTTTC. It encodes CASYYAGSGANVLTF. This rearrangement joins TRBV7-8 to TRBJ2-6; weak D call: TRBD2 (5 bases). CDR3 length: 15 residues. Germline loops: CDR1 SGHVS, CDR2 FQNEAQ. The V end was cut by 8 bases, the J end by 0 bases, with 11 bases between.